This T cell receptor beta chain was sequenced during a study of T-cell reconstitution after alpha-beta-depleted transplantation in children. Overall study findings and caveats: T-cell counts and diversity were attributed mostly to newly produced T cells one year after transplant. Reports say that about two months after transplant, the alpha-beta T cells came out of several hundred graft clones that had expanded.

Germline CDR1 is SQVTM and CDR2 is ANQGSEA. There are 14 residues in the CDR3. V dropped 6 bases and J dropped 5 bases, with 19 bases sitting between them. Library preparation (for TCRbeta) was performed with unique molecular identifiers. TCRdb reprocessed the PCR reads via MiXCR and lists one record per CDR3 protein. This table holds about 600,000 distinct CDR3 sequences, 23% found once. Ten or more counts support this clonotype. Its antigen is unknown. The starting material was PBMCs, mostly from graft donor cells, obtained 360 days after TCRalphabeta/CD19-depleted stem cell transplant. The rearrangement uses TRBV29-1 and TRBJ1-1; D gene unclear. The sequence came from a boy less than two years old who had a stem cell transplant for acute myeloid leukemia, so the T cells may come from the graft donor. The CDR3 DNA reads TGCAGCGTCGTAGGTCCGAACCCAGTTACTGAAGCTTTCTTT. It translates to CSVVGPNPVTEAFF.